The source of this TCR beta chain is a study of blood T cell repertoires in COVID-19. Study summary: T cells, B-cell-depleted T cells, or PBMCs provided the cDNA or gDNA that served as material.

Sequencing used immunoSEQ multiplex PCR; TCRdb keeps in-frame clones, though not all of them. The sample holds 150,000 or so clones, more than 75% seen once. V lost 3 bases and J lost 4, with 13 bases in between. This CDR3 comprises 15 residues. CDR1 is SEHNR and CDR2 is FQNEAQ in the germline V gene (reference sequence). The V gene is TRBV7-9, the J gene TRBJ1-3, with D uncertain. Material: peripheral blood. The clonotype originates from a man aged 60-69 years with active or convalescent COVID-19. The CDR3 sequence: CASSFRGLGGNTIYF. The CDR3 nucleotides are TGTGCCAGCAGCTTTCGAGGGCTGGGGGGAAACACCATATATTTT.